Below, 19 T cell receptor beta chains from the same sample are listed, as sequenced in a study of CXCR3-negative and CXCR3-positive naive CD8 T cells. Study observations and caveats: When CXCR3-positive naive cells were set against CXCR3-negative naive cells, the former had more hydrophobic TRB CDR3s.

TRB cDNA libraries were made by UMI-labeled 5' RACE. Each CDR3 protein gets one entry in TCRdb, which reprocessed the 5' RACE reads and gives no DNA. This table lists 150,000 to 160,000 distinct CDR3 sequences. These receptors are not linked to any known antigen. Sample: naive CXCR3+ CD8+ T cells from blood. Sample subset: CD45RO-CCR7+CD27+CD95- naive CD8+ T cells expressing CXCR3 (TNR3+). These receptors all stem from a human donor in good health. Some clones in this sample may be carry-over from other donors' samples.

The chain recombines TRBV19 with TRBJ2-1. This CDR3 has 11 residues. Germline V gives CDR1 LNHDA, CDR2 SQIVND (reference sequence). CDR3 sequence reads: CASTDLNEQFF.

The chain carries TRBV28 and TRBJ1-6; TCRdb's assignment of TRBD1 cannot be checked, as there is no DNA. CDR3 length: 14 residues. Germline V CDR1 and CDR2: MDHEN, SYDVKM. Here the CDR3 reads CASSADREYSPLHF. Full variable domain (rest looked up from reference TRBV28 and TRBJ1-6): DVKVTQSSRYLVKRTGEKVFLECVQDMDHENMFWYRQDPGLGLRLIYFSYDVKMKEKGDIPEGYSVSREKKERFSLILESASTNQTSMYLCASSADREYSPLHFGNGTRLTVT.

The J gene is TRBJ2-1, the V gene TRBV5-4. Germline V gene data show CDR1 as SGHNT and CDR2 as YYREEE (reference sequence). The CDR3 is 16 amino acids. CDR3 amino acids: CASSSQLVSSYNEQFF.

The rearrangement joins TRBV6-6 to TRBJ1-1. This CDR3 has 14 residues. Germline V gene data show CDR1 as MNHNY and CDR2 as SVGAGI (reference sequence). CDR3: CASRTQSSSTEAFF.

The chain uses TRBV24-1 and TRBJ2-1; the TRBD2 assignment by TCRdb is unverifiable without DNA. The CDR3 spans 17 residues. The V gene's germline CDR1 is KGHDR and CDR2 SFDVKD. This chain's CDR3 is CATSDLDGTSGGYEQFF.

This chain joins TRBV10-1 and TRBJ2-2; TCRdb's D call of TRBD2 is untestable without DNA. The CDR3 spans 17 residues. Germline assignment: CDR1 WNHNN and CDR2 SYGVQD (reference sequence). CDR3 protein: CASSGERAGVRTGELFF.

The J gene is TRBJ2-7, the V gene TRBV29-1; the D call of TRBD1 rests on TCRdb alone, since no DNA is present to check it. Per the germline V gene, CDR1 is SQVTM and CDR2 is ANQGSEA. This CDR3 spans 13 amino acids. CDR3 sequence reads: CSVEGDSFYEQYF.

The chain has TRBV7-9 and TRBJ2-7. CDR3 length: 15 residues. Germline CDR1 reads SEHNR; CDR2 reads FQNEAQ (reference sequence). The CDR3 reads CASSLKGSSSYEQYF.

CDR3 region: CASSGSLGRGGELFF. The V gene is TRBV6-6, the J gene TRBJ2-2; the TRBD2 assignment by TCRdb is unverifiable without DNA. The CDR3 consists of 15 residues. Germline V lookup: CDR1 MNHNY, CDR2 SVGAGI (reference sequence).

The gene calls are TRBV6-6 and TRBJ1-2. The CDR3 is made up of 14 amino acids. Germline values: CDR1 MNHNY, CDR2 SVGAGI (reference sequence). CDR3 in amino acids: CASSYNSAYYGYTF.

V and J are TRBV7-9 and TRBJ1-2; TCRdb reports TRBD1, a call that lacks DNA to check it against. There are 15 residues in the CDR3. Germline V gene lookup returns CDR1 SEHNR and CDR2 FQNEAQ (reference sequence). The CDR3 region is CASSLGGGGDHGYTF. Together with reference TRBV7-9 and TRBJ1-2, the CDR3 gives the full variable domain: DTGVSQNPRHKITKRGQNVTFRCDPISEHNRLYWYRQTLGQGPEFLTYFQNEAQLEKSRLLSDRFSAERPKGSFSTLEIQRTEQGDSAMYLCASSLGGGGDHGYTFGSGTRLTVV.

This chain joins TRBV4-1 and TRBJ1-1; the TCRdb call, TRBD1, lacks DNA for checking. CDR3 length: 16 residues. Germline CDR1 reads MGHRA; CDR2 reads YSYEKL. The CDR3 loop is CASSQFPGQQTGEAFF.

The chain employs TRBV7-2 and TRBJ2-1; the TCRdb D gene call, TRBD1, has no DNA to confirm it. The germline gives CDR1 SGHTA, CDR2 FQGNSA. This CDR3 has 14 residues. CDR3 protein: CASSLPGPPNEQFF.

The chain links TRBV11-1 to TRBJ2-1; TCRdb proposes TRBD1, but this gene call is untestable without DNA. This CDR3 contains 17 residues. Per germline, CDR1 SGHAT and CDR2 FQDESV (reference sequence). This CDR3 is CASSLVARDRYYNEQFF. Complete variable domain (other parts from reference TRBV11-1 and TRBJ2-1): EAEVAQSPRYKITEKSQAVAFWCDPISGHATLYWYRQILGQGPELLVQFQDESVVDDSQLPKDRFSAERLKGVDSTLKIQPAELGDSAMYLCASSLVARDRYYNEQFFGPGTRLTVL.

The V call is TRBV29-1, the J call TRBJ2-7; the D gene TCRdb calls, TRBD1, cannot be checked with no DNA. CDR3 length: 14 residues. CDR1 is SQVTM and CDR2 is ANQGSEA in the germline V gene. The CDR3 region is CSVNRGTGNLEQYF.

This rearrangement joins TRBV3-1 to TRBJ2-7; lacking DNA, the TRBD1 call made by TCRdb goes unchecked. CDR1 is LGHDT, CDR2 YNNKEL, per germline (reference sequence). The CDR3 length is 13 residues. CDR3: CASSQPDSYEQYF.

The chain employs TRBV28 and TRBJ2-1; checking the TCRdb D call of TRBD1 is not possible without DNA. The CDR3 covers 17 residues. Germline CDR1 MDHEN, CDR2 SYDVKM. This CDR3 reads CASSLSLGDGPYNEQFF.

The rearrangement links TRBV7-3 to TRBJ2-2. The CDR3 sequence is 16 residues long. Germline-derived CDR1 and CDR2 are SGHTA and FQGTGA. The CDR3 sequence is CASSSSVGFGTGELFF. Full variable domain (outside the CDR3, taken from reference TRBV7-3 and TRBJ2-2): GAGVSQTPSNKVTEKGKYVELRCDPISGHTALYWYRQSLGQGPEFLIYFQGTGAADDSGLPNDRFFAVRPEGSVSTLKIQRTERGDSAVYLCASSSSVGFGTGELFFGEGSRLTVL.

The gene calls are TRBV5-6 and TRBJ1-1. Germline assignment: CDR1 SGHDT and CDR2 YYEEEE. This CDR3 region has 13 residues. The chain's CDR3 is CASSLFRKAEAFF.